This T cell receptor (beta chain) was sequenced for a study of cytomegalovirus exposure and HLA in healthy donors. For the study at large: The same platform was used for the 110 or so validation repertoires as for the roughly 660 first-cohort repertoires, as reported in a later analysis.

This clone has a single count. What it binds is unknown. Overall study findings and caveats: Three chains tied to CMV proved CMV antigen-specific in vitro. A list of around 150 TCR beta chains associated with cytomegalovirus was given. Reports described diagnosis of cytomegalovirus status by the classifier as highly specific and sensitive.

TCRdb's copy holds only in-frame clones and misses some; the assay was immunoSEQ multiplex PCR. This table has a few hundred thousand clones, about 90% appearing once. Trimming pared 6 bases from V and 3 bases from J, leaving 14 bases between. There are 14 residues in the CDR3. Germline V CDR1 and CDR2: MNHNY, SVGAGI (reference sequence). The chain joins TRBV6-6 to TRBJ1-1, with unresolved D. The sequence was obtained from a young woman in good health and CMV-seronegative. Sequences were obtained from PBMCs. DNA of the CDR3: TGTGCCAGCAGGGGCTCGTTGATCTACACTGAAGCTTTCTTT. The encoded protein is CASRGSLIYTEAFF.